These 20 T cell receptor beta chains were sequenced from one sample in a study of shared T cell receptors in the human thymus. Profiled with immunoSEQ multiplex PCR; TCRdb holds only in-frame clones, not every one. The data show approximately 760,000 clones, roughly 85% seen once. These records were also assigned to another study, of human thymus T cells.

The sample comprised thymocytes. Source of these receptors: a girl under three years old with a congenital heart defect.

CDR3 residues: CASSEKRGSGTDTQYF. The CDR3, as DNA: TGTGCCAGCAGTGAAAAACGCGGTTCGGGCACAGATACGCAGTATTTT. The V and J genes are TRBV6-1 and TRBJ2-3, with no clear D. Looked up from germline, CDR1 is MNHNS and CDR2 is SASEGT. Deletions cut 2 bases from V and 1 base from J, with 13 bases between. The CDR3 has 16 residues.

The chain joins TRBV4-3 to TRBJ1-1, with D perhaps TRBD1 (5 bases). CDR3 size: 14 residues. CDR1 LGHNA and CDR2 YSLEER come from the germline V gene. V lost 1 base to trimming and J lost 5 bases, with 11 bases between them. CDR3 coding DNA: TGCGCCAGCAGCCAAGCGGGGGTGGGTACTGAAGCTTTCTTT. It specifies CASSQAGVGTEAFF.

The rearrangement uses TRBV15 and TRBJ2-7; the match to TRBD1 covers 9 bases. This CDR3 has 16 residues. The junction had 13 bases not matched to a gene; V was cut back by 8 bases and J by 2 bases. CDR1 is LNHNV, CDR2 YYDKDF, per germline (reference sequence). CDR3 residues: CATATIQGAVAYEQYF. The CDR3 DNA follows: TGTGCCACCGCAACTATACAGGGGGCGGTGGCCTACGAGCAGTACTTC.

The chain recombines TRBV25-1 with TRBJ1-4; TRBD1 aligns across 8 bases. Per the germline V gene, CDR1 is MGHDK and CDR2 is SYGVNS. The CDR3 spans 16 residues. V trimming: 4 bases; J trimming: 4 bases; junction bases outside the gene matches: 8. The CDR3 DNA follows: TGTGCCAGCAGTGGCAGGGGGCGAGAGGTTAATGAAAAACTGTTTTTT. Encoded protein: CASSGRGREVNEKLFF.

The chain is built from TRBV11-2 and TRBJ1-1; D is perhaps TRBD1 (6 bases). Trimming took off 2 bases at V and 0 bases at J, with 22 bases between the two ends. The CDR3 runs to 19 residues. The germline V gene has CDR1 SGHAT and CDR2 FQNNGV. DNA of the CDR3: TGTGCCAGCAGCTTAACTCCGGGACACAAGGCTTCTATGAACACTGAAGCTTTCTTT. It yields the protein CASSLTPGHKASMNTEAFF.

The V call is TRBV19, the J call TRBJ1-1; 11 bases match TRBD1. Trimming removed 3 bases from V and 0 bases from J; junction bases left unmatched: 15. CDR1 is LNHDA, CDR2 SQIVND, per germline (reference sequence). This CDR3 has 20 residues. The CDR3 loop reads CASSIAFRGTGGLLNTEAFF. CDR3 DNA: TGTGCCAGTAGTATCGCCTTCCGAGGGACAGGGGGACTCTTGAACACTGAAGCTTTCTTT.

The chain carries TRBV7-2 and TRBJ2-7; 8 nucleotides agree with TRBD1. V dropped 5 bases and J dropped 3; count of bases not matched to a gene: 9. The CDR3 has 15 amino acids. Germline V lookup: CDR1 SGHTA, CDR2 FQGNSA. This CDR3 reads CASSPGGQVHYEQYF. The CDR3 nucleotides read TGTGCCAGCAGCCCCGGGGGACAGGTCCACTACGAGCAGTACTTC.

The chain links TRBV5-4 to TRBJ1-4, with D possibly TRBD1 on 5 matching bases. This CDR3 is 15 amino acids long. The ends were cut back, 5 bases at V and 8 bases at J, with 19 bases in the middle. CDR1 and CDR2 from the germline V gene are SGHNT and YYREEE (reference sequence). CDR3 sequence: CASSRQGMFGEKLFF. The DNA for the CDR3 is TGTGCCAGCAGTAGGCAGGGCATGTTTGGGGAAAAACTGTTTTTT.

V is TRBV7-6 and J is TRBJ2-7; 16 bases fit TRBD2. The trim removed 1 base at V and 3 bases at J, leaving 6 bases unmatched. This CDR3 is 18 amino acids long. Germline CDR1 is SGHVS and CDR2 is FNYEAQ. CDR3 amino acids: CASSLEGTSGGESYEQYF. The DNA for the CDR3 is TGTGCCAGCAGCTTAGAGGGGACTAGCGGGGGGGAAAGCTACGAGCAGTACTTC.

CDR3 amino acids: CASSLGDMGAQYF. The CDR3 DNA reads TGTGCCAGCAGTTTGGGGGACATGGGAGCGCAGTACTTC. The rearrangement links TRBV28 to TRBJ2-7, with a tentative D call TRBD1 (6 bases). CDR3 length: 13 amino acids. Germline assignment: CDR1 MDHEN and CDR2 SYDVKM. Trimming left V 3 bases short and J 9 bases short, with 15 bases between.

J is TRBJ1-4 and V is TRBV5-4; 12 bases are shared with TRBD1. Germline V gene lookup returns CDR1 SGHNT and CDR2 YYREEE (reference sequence). Germline trimming cut 3 bases from V and 2 bases from J; bases unmatched to any gene: 8. This CDR3 comprises 18 residues. CDR3 protein: CASSSRGQGASTNEKLFF. CDR3 DNA sequence: TGTGCCAGCAGCTCTAGGGGACAGGGGGCGTCCACTAATGAAAAACTGTTTTTT.

V and J are TRBV10-2 and TRBJ1-5; possibly TRBD1 for D (5 bases). Trimming left V 4 bases short and J 7 bases short, with 20 bases between. The CDR3 contains 16 residues. CDR1 and CDR2 from the germline V gene are WSHSY and SAAADI. CDR3 amino acids: CASSGGVGGIRQPQHF. The DNA of the CDR3 is TGCGCCAGCAGTGGTGGTGTGGGGGGAATACGGCAGCCCCAGCATTTT.

J is TRBJ1-1 and V is TRBV7-9; D remains ambiguous. This CDR3 spans 12 amino acids. Germline CDR1 and CDR2: SEHNR and FQNEAQ (reference sequence). Trimming cost V 3 bases and J 11 bases, with 13 bases left between them. CDR3 in amino acids: CASSFPSLEAFF. The CDR3 nucleotides read TGTGCCAGCAGCTTCCCATCGCTTGAGGCTTTCTTT.

The V and J genes are TRBV5-1 and TRBJ1-2, with 7 bases identical to TRBD1. The germline V gene encodes CDR1 SGHRS and CDR2 YFSETQ. This CDR3 comprises 14 residues. V trimming: 4 bases; J trimming: 6 bases; junction bases outside the gene matches: 9. The CDR3 is CASSAPIQGHGYTF. DNA for the CDR3: TGCGCCAGCAGCGCCCCGATACAGGGGCATGGCTACACCTTC.

The table lists this clone with a count of one. The chain carries TRBV10-3 and TRBJ2-3; the D gene is possibly TRBD2 (6 bases). The V and J ends lost 10 bases and 2 bases respectively, with 13 bases between them. The CDR3 spans 13 residues. CDR1 and CDR2 from the germline V gene are ENHRY and SYGVKD. The CDR3 reads CATRELTTDTQYF. In nucleotides, the CDR3 is TGTGCCACCCGGGAGTTAACCACAGATACGCAGTATTTT.

The sample holds one count of this clone. The chain combines TRBV18 with TRBJ1-2; 8 bases match TRBD1. CDR1 is KGHSH, CDR2 LQKENI, per germline. The CDR3 has 17 amino acids. Trimming took 2 bases from V and 8 from J; bases not matched to a gene: 16. The CDR3 nucleotides are TGTGCCAGCTCACCATATCGGGAGACAGGGGATTTGCGGGGCTACACCTTC. As protein: CASSPYRETGDLRGYTF.

The chain recombines TRBV29-1 with TRBJ1-1; D possibly corresponds to TRBD1 (5 bases). V lost 3 bases and J lost 3, with 20 bases in between. Germline loops: CDR1 SQVTM, CDR2 ANQGSEA. The CDR3 runs to 16 residues. For the CDR3, the DNA is TGCAGCGTTGACATCAGGGATCGGTCTGGGTACACTGAAGCTTTCTTT. Translated: CSVDIRDRSGYTEAFF.

This clone was observed once. This sequence joins TRBV5-1 and TRBJ2-7, with no clear D. Germline-derived CDR1 and CDR2 are SGHRS and YFSETQ. The CDR3 extends over 13 amino acids. V was clipped by 0 bases and J by 4 bases, with 8 bases between them. The CDR3 DNA follows: TGCGCCAGCAGCTTGGGACACCCTTACGAGCAGTACTTC. Translated, it gives CASSLGHPYEQYF.

Only one count was recorded for this clone. The chain couples TRBV19 to TRBJ1-5; possibly TRBD1 for D (6 bases). Trimming took 6 bases from V and 6 from J, leaving 18 bases between them. Germline values: CDR1 LNHDA, CDR2 SQIVND (reference sequence). CDR3 length equals 15 residues. The CDR3 loop reads CASSVRGHYRQPQHF. CDR3 coding DNA: TGTGCCAGTAGCGTCAGGGGCCACTATCGTCAGCCCCAGCATTTT.

J is TRBJ2-7 and V is TRBV5-6; D is perhaps TRBD1 (5 bases). CDR3 length equals 15 residues. With 1 base removed from V and 0 bases from J, the gap between germline ends came to 11 bases. Per germline, CDR1 SGHDT and CDR2 YYEEEE. This chain's CDR3 is CASSLLTAISYEQYF. CDR3 coding DNA: TGTGCCAGCAGCTTGTTGACAGCGATCTCCTACGAGCAGTACTTC.